This T cell receptor beta chain was found in a study of shared clonotypes between healthy human individuals. General study results and limits: Naive subsets tended to show greater estimated richness than memory subsets. Genetic and exposure-history diversity was limited by the few donors.

As regards this clone: Its antigen is unidentified.

Everyone who donated was a Caucasian adult who lived in Nashville, Tennessee. Splitting of each subset's genomic DNA was done evenly across several immunoSEQ plates. Assay used: immunoSEQ multiplex PCR; TCRdb lists only in-frame clones, some missing. The sample carries 2 million to 3 million clones, 80% to 95% recorded once. Germline V gene sequence: CDR1 SGHAT, CDR2 FQNNGV. Trimming shortened V by 5 bases and J by 1 base, and 14 bases separated the two germline ends. This CDR3 contains 15 residues. The chain recombines TRBV11-2 with TRBJ2-5; D remains unclear. The sample consisted of naive CD4+ T cells from PBMCs. Subset in this sample: CD45RA+ positively selected. This TCR was recovered from a man younger than 30 in good health. Some clones in this sample may be carry-over from other donors' samples. The CDR3 sequence: CASSQEWWAQETQYF. The DNA for the CDR3 is TGTGCCAGCAGCCAAGAGTGGTGGGCCCAAGAGACCCAGTACTTC.